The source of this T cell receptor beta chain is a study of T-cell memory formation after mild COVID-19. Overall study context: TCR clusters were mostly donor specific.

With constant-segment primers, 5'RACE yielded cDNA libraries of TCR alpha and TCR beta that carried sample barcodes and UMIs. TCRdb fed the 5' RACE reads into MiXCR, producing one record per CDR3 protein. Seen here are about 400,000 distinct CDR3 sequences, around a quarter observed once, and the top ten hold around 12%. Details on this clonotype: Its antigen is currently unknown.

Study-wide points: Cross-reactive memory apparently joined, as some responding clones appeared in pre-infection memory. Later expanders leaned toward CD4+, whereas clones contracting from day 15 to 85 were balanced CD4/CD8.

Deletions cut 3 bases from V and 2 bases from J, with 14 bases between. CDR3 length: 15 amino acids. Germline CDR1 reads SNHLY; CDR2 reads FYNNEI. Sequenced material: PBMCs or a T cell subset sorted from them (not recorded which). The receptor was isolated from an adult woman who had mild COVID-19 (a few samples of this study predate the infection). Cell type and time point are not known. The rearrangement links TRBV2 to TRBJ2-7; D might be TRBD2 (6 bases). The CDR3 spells CASSDRGKPPYEQYF. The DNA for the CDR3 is TGTGCCAGCAGTGACCGGGGGAAACCCCCCTACGAGCAGTACTTC.